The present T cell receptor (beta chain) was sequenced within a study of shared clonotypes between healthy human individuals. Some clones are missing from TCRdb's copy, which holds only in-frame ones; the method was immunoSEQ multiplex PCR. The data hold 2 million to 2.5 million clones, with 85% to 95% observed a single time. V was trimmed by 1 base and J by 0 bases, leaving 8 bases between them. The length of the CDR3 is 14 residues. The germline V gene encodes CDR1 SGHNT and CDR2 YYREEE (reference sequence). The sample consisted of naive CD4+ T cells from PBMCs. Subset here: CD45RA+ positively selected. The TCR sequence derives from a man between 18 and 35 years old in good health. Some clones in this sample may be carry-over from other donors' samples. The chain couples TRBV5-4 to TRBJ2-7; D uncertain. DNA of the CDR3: TGTGCCAGCAGCTTGTCACTGAACTCCTACGAGCAGTACTTC. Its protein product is CASSLSLNSYEQYF.